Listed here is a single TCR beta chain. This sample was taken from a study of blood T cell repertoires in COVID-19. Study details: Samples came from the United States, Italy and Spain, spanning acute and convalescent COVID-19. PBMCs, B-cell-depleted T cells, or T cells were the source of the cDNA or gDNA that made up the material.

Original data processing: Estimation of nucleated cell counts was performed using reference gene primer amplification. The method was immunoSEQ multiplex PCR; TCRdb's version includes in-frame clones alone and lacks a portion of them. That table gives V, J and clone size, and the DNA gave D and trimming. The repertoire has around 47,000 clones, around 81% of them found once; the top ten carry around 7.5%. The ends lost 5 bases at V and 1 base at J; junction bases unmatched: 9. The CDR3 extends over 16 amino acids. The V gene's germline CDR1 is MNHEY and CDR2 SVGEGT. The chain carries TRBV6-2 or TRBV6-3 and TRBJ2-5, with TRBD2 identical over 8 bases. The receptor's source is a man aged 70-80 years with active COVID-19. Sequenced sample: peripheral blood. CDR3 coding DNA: TGTGCCAGCAGTCCCGGTGGAGCGGGGGTCCAAGAGACCCAGTACTTC. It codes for CASSPGGAGVQETQYF.